This T cell receptor (beta chain) appears in the sequencing data of a study of neurological immune-mediated disorders (dated by TCRdb to the late 2010s). With respect to the entire study: Among the approximately 35 multiple sclerosis patients, roughly 31 had relapsing-remitting MS and 3 had secondary progressive MS. Peripheral blood TCR-beta repertoires from patients with HTLV-I-associated myelopathy (HAM/TSP), patients with multiple sclerosis, and healthy controls were compared in the study using UMI-based sequencing. The cohort included some 70 subjects: approximately 14 with HAM/TSP, around 34 with multiple sclerosis, and approximately 20 healthy controls. Alongside PBMC samples, the set of 106 TCR-beta libraries contained longitudinal samples, technical triplicates, and paired CD4+ and CD8+ T-cell subsets that had been sorted.

Study-wide conclusions, independent of this receptor: The highest TCR clonal expansion was observed in HAM/TSP patients, whereas the lowest was observed in MS patients, even when compared with healthy controls. No clinical or MRI features were associated with the MS cluster, and the authors said that larger cohorts are needed. In phylogenetic analysis, the repertoires of 18 of 34 MS patients grouped into a cluster of related CDR3 sequences, which suggests a possible signature at the repertoire level. Expanded clones from different subjects shared no identical CDR3 amino acid sequences, which suggests that TCR-beta repertoires were private in all groups.

For unsorted PBMC libraries, 2 million PBMCs were used after storage in RNAlater at -80 degrees C until RNA extraction. Multiple sclerosis patients were enrolled in a US clinical protocol evaluating disease progression by magnetic resonance imaging. Peripheral blood was subjected to Ficoll-Hypaque density gradient centrifugation to isolate PBMCs, which were then cryopreserved in liquid nitrogen. To synthesize cDNA, template-switch 5'RACE was performed with a primer carrying a 10-nucleotide random unique molecular identifier so that each TCR transcript was tagged. Every sequencing run covered 15-18 subjects and yielded more than 170 million TCR-beta sequences. The RNeasy kit was used for extraction of total RNA. The KAPA Real-time Library Amplification kit was used to amplify TCR-beta VDJ regions with primers for the TCR constant region and the 5'RACE anchor. Sample indexes and Illumina adaptors were added in a first PCR, and a second PCR then increased library yield. After purification with Ampure beads, the TCR product of roughly 650 bp was size-selected on a 2% E-gel SizeSelection system. Before pooling, library quality was assessed on a Bioanalyzer, concentration was determined with Qubit, and library quantification was performed with the Kapa Library Quantification kit. An Illumina HiSeq 2500 sequenced the libraries paired-end 2 x 150 bp. To increase sequence diversity, about 25-31% phiX was spiked into each library pool. For the original study's pipeline: The UMI-based MiGEC pipeline processed quality-filtered reads and removed over 90% of raw TCR sequences during error correction. VDJ genes were aligned to IMGT germline references, and clonotypes were defined by unique CDR3 amino acid sequence plus V-J genes. Clonal expansion, Shannon diversity and CDR3 relatedness (CalcPairwiseDistances, ClusterSamples) were evaluated with VDJtools, and phylogenetic trees were built with CLCbio workbench. Clones with at least 8 unique UMIs were defined as expanded, with this threshold being based on coefficient-of-variation modelling across technical triplicates. TCRdb reworked the public reads: Q25 trimming with fastp, MiXCR clone assembly, productive beta chains retained. Rows matching on CDR3 protein sequence are summarized as one entry with the most common DNA and genes. The authors' filters were not applied to this entry. The sample records some 120,000 distinct CDR3 sequences, more than 2.5% of which are singletons. Together, the top ten hold around 1.2% of the sample.

The germline V gene (reference sequence) sets CDR1 to DFQATT and CDR2 to SNEGSKA. Reading from cysteine to phenylalanine, the CDR3 counts 14 amino acids. Only the CDR3 part of the read is kept: 42 bases, read in frame from the first base. From V the trimming removes 3 bases and from J it removes 9 bases, while the gene matches leave 9 bases of the junction unaccounted for. This clonotype has a count of ten or more. Its antigen is still unknown. No base-level quality is on record; no much larger clone is a single base apart. Recombination joined TRBV20-1 with TRBJ2-7, with 12 bases matching TRBD2. The receptor was derived from a woman in her thirties with multiple sclerosis. The sample was PBMCs. The bases read TGCAGTGCTAGGGCTAGCGGGGGGGCCGTAGTGCAGTACTTC. Translation gives CSARASGGAVVQYF.